These 21 T cell receptor beta chains were all obtained from the same sample, sequenced in a study of control samples from healthy donors and cancer patients. Sequencing used immunoSEQ multiplex PCR; TCRdb keeps in-frame clones, though not all of them. The sample records some 410,000 clones, roughly 90% being singletons. The source material was PBMCs. The receptors originated from a man in his forties or fifties with head and neck cancer.

This sequence joins TRBV10-3 and TRBJ2-5, with TRBD1 identical over 8 bases. The V gene end was trimmed by 4 bases and the J gene end by 5 bases; junction bases not matched to a gene: 9. There are 15 residues in the CDR3. Germline V lookup: CDR1 ENHRY, CDR2 SYGVKD. The CDR3 loop is CAISAPDRGDETQYF. Here the CDR3 DNA reads TGTGCCATCAGTGCCCCCGACAGGGGCGATGAGACCCAGTACTTC.

The V and J genes are TRBV5-1 and TRBJ2-7, with TRBD1 matching over 7 bases. Unmatched junction bases numbered 6, after V lost 0 bases and J lost 6 bases. This CDR3 region has 14 residues. Germline values: CDR1 SGHRS, CDR2 YFSETQ. The CDR3 region is CASSLGDSFLEQYF. The CDR3 region has the DNA TGCGCCAGCAGCTTGGGGGACAGTTTTCTCGAGCAGTACTTC.

The DNA for the CDR3 is TGTGCCTGGAGTTCCACTGCAGGGCTCCCCTATAATGAAAAACTGTTTTTT. It specifies CAWSSTAGLPYNEKLFF. The chain links TRBV30 to TRBJ1-4; a possible D gene is TRBD1 (5 bases). The CDR3 length is 17 residues. The V end was cut by 2 bases, the J end by 4 bases, with 20 bases between. Germline lookup yields CDR1 GTSNPN and CDR2 SVGIG (reference sequence).

The chain combines TRBV6-5 with TRBJ2-1; 7 bases agree with TRBD2. Trimming removed 6 bases from V and 0 bases from J; junction bases left unmatched: 5. The germline gives CDR1 MNHEY, CDR2 SVGAGI. This CDR3 has 15 amino acids. CDR3 region: CASRSGLYSYNEQFF. The CDR3 DNA reads TGTGCCAGCAGGTCGGGACTATACTCCTACAATGAGCAGTTCTTC.

The chain employs TRBV19 and TRBJ2-5; TRBD2 aligns across 10 bases. This CDR3 is 14 amino acids long. CDR1 and CDR2 (germline): LNHDA, SQIVND (reference sequence). V lost 4 bases and J lost 2; bases outside the gene matches: 1. The CDR3 here is CASSTSGGQETQYF. The CDR3 nucleotides are TGTGCCAGTAGTACTAGCGGGGGACAAGAGACCCAGTACTTC.

V is TRBV30 and J is TRBJ1-1, with D tentatively TRBD1 (6 bases). V was clipped by 0 bases and J by 3 bases, with 11 bases between them. The germline V gene has CDR1 GTSNPN and CDR2 SVGIG (reference sequence). The CDR3 covers 14 residues. The chain's CDR3 is CAWSVTGMYTEAFF. In DNA form, the CDR3 reads TGTGCCTGGAGTGTCACAGGGATGTACACTGAAGCTTTCTTT.

This chain links TRBV3-1 (or the pseudogene TRBV3-2) with TRBJ2-1; D unresolved. The V gene lost 0 bases and the J gene lost 3 bases, with 15 bases spanning the gap. The CDR3 is 17 residues long. Germline lookup yields CDR1 LGHDT and CDR2 YNNKEL (reference sequence). In nucleotides, the CDR3 is TGTGCCAGCAGCCAAGAGGCCGCAGGACCTATCTACAATGAGCAGTTCTTC. Its translation: CASSQEAAGPIYNEQFF.

The chain joins TRBV6-1 to TRBJ2-7; D call uncertain. V lost 0 bases to trimming and J lost 1 base, with 7 bases between them. The CDR3 is 14 amino acids. CDR1 MNHNS and CDR2 SASEGT come from the germline V gene. The CDR3 nucleotides read TGTGCCAGCAGTGAAGCGGCAGCTTCCTACGAGCAGTACTTC. This codes for CASSEAAASYEQYF.

V is TRBV9 and J is TRBJ1-3; tentative D call: TRBD1 (6 bases). The CDR3 is 14 amino acids. Germline loops: CDR1 SGDLS, CDR2 YYNGEE. V was shortened by 2 bases and J by 2 bases, with 8 bases between the two germline ends. The CDR3 coding sequence is TGTGCCAGCAGCGTGACAGGAGCTGGAAACACCATATATTTT. Its protein product is CASSVTGAGNTIYF.

The chain joins TRBV3-1 (or the pseudogene TRBV3-2) to TRBJ2-1; D gene ambiguous. The CDR3 extends over 13 amino acids. The V and J ends lost 1 base and 6 bases respectively, with 7 bases between them. Germline lookup yields CDR1 LGHDT and CDR2 YNNKEL (reference sequence). The CDR3 here is CASSQGGRNEQFF. In DNA, the CDR3 is TGTGCCAGCAGCCAAGGTGGGCGCAATGAGCAGTTCTTC.

The CDR3 sequence: CASSLDLAGGRTDTQYF. The CDR3 DNA sequence: TGTGCCAGCAGCTTAGATTTGGCGGGAGGCCGCACAGATACGCAGTATTTT. The J gene is TRBJ2-3, the V gene TRBV7-9; 8 nucleotides align to TRBD2. The CDR3 is 17 amino acids. Trimming at V came to 1 base and at J to 1 base, leaving 7 bases not matched to a gene. Germline V gene sequence: CDR1 SEHNR, CDR2 FQNEAQ (reference sequence).

This chain connects TRBV12-3 or TRBV12-4 to TRBJ1-5, with D tentatively TRBD1 (5 bases). V was pared by 9 bases and J by 4 bases, with 10 bases between. The CDR3 extends over 12 amino acids. The CDR3 is CASGGGNQPQHF. CDR3 DNA: TGTGCCAGTGGGGGGGGTAATCAGCCCCAGCATTTT.

CDR3 DNA sequence: TGTGCCACCAGCAGAGATTATCGGCCGGTTTCCTACGAGCAGTACTTC. Translated: CATSRDYRPVSYEQYF. The chain joins TRBV15 to TRBJ2-7; no clear D. The germline V and J ends were trimmed by 0 bases and 1 base, with 13 bases remaining between them. CDR3 length: 16 amino acids. Germline assignment: CDR1 LNHNV and CDR2 YYDKDF (reference sequence).

The chain couples TRBV27 to TRBJ1-6; D is ambiguous. V was trimmed by 6 bases and J by 7 bases, leaving 19 bases between them. The CDR3 totals 16 residues. Germline V gives CDR1 MNHEY, CDR2 SMNVEV (reference sequence). Here the CDR3 reads CASSAPRTARNSPLHF. Written as DNA, the CDR3 is TGTGCCAGCAGCGCCCCCCGGACCGCGAGAAATTCACCCCTCCACTTT.

This clone was seen a handful of times. The chain combines TRBV19 with TRBJ1-2, with 9 bases identical to TRBD1. Germline V gene sequence: CDR1 LNHDA, CDR2 SQIVND (reference sequence). This CDR3 comprises 16 residues. V was pared by 9 bases and J by 4 bases, with 15 bases of the junction left unmatched. CDR3: CASKNRAGTGLYGYTF. CDR3 sequence (DNA): TGTGCCAGCAAAAATCGCGCCGGGACAGGGCTCTATGGCTACACCTTC.

This sequence joins TRBV4-3 and TRBJ2-2; 8 nucleotides agree with TRBD1. Trimming took 1 base from V and 5 from J; bases not matched to a gene: 6. Germline assignment: CDR1 LGHNA and CDR2 YSLEER. This CDR3 is 16 amino acids long. CDR3 in amino acids: CASSQGRDRRTGELFF. The CDR3 nucleotides read TGCGCCAGCAGCCAAGGAAGGGACAGGCGGACCGGGGAGCTGTTTTTT.

The CDR3 coding sequence is TGTGCCAGCAGTGCCCCTGGGGGGGCTGGGAACACTGAAGCTTTCTTT. It translates to CASSAPGGAGNTEAFF. The chain employs TRBV6-1 and TRBJ1-1; D possibly corresponds to TRBD1 (6 bases). CDR1 and CDR2 from the germline V gene are MNHNS and SASEGT. Trimming removed 4 bases at V and 1 base at J, with 16 bases between. This CDR3 has 16 residues.

This chain joins TRBV3-1 (or the pseudogene TRBV3-2) and TRBJ1-4, with D perhaps TRBD1 (5 bases). The ends were cut back, 7 bases at V and 8 bases at J, with 17 bases in the middle. The CDR3 totals 14 residues. Per the germline V gene, CDR1 is LGHDT and CDR2 is YNNKEL (reference sequence). CDR3 bases: TGTGCCAGCACCCAGGCCCAGGAGGGGGAAAAACTGTTTTTT. It yields the protein CASTQAQEGEKLFF.

CDR3 coding DNA: TGTGCCGGGGGACGGACGAACACTGAAGCTTTCTTT. It encodes CAGGRTNTEAFF. J is TRBJ1-1 and V is TRBV30, with D possibly being TRBD1 (5 bases). V lost 8 bases to trimming and J lost 1 base, with 11 bases between them. CDR3 length: 12 amino acids. Germline V gives CDR1 GTSNPN, CDR2 SVGIG (reference sequence).

The chain is built from TRBV5-1 and TRBJ2-2; 7 bases are a match to TRBD2. There are 15 residues in the CDR3. With 4 bases clipped from V and 2 bases from J, the junction kept 5 bases outside the gene matches. Germline V gene lookup returns CDR1 SGHRS and CDR2 YFSETQ. The CDR3 DNA is TGCGCCAGCAGCAATCTAGCGGCTAACACCGGGGAGCTGTTTTTT. Translation gives CASSNLAANTGELFF.

J is TRBJ1-3 and V is TRBV19; D perhaps matches TRBD1 (6 bases). The germline V gene has CDR1 LNHDA and CDR2 SQIVND (reference sequence). V was pared by 5 bases and J by 0 bases, with 8 bases between. This CDR3 is built from 14 residues. This CDR3 is CASSVDSSGNTIYF. The CDR3 DNA follows: TGTGCCAGTAGTGTGGACAGCTCTGGAAACACCATATATTTT.